This T cell receptor beta chain originates from a study of monozygotic twins with inflammatory bowel disease. This CDR3 has 13 residues. Germline loops: CDR1 SQVTM, CDR2 ANQGSEA. The authors isolated total RNA from whole blood without sorting T cells. Details on this clonotype: The antigen remains unidentified.

Study conclusions and caveats: Healthy co-twins exceeded IBD patients in TCRbeta diversity as measured by inverse Simpson.

Used for each TCR library was 3,000 to 3,500 ng of total RNA. TCRdb re-called the 5' RACE reads, yielding one record per CDR3 amino acid sequence without DNA. There are approximately 400,000 distinct CDR3 sequences in the sample, with 2% to 3% held by the top ten. The chain uses TRBV29-1 and TRBJ2-2; TCRdb selects TRBD2, and the lack of DNA leaves this call unchecked. The receptor's source is a human donor with ulcerative colitis or Crohn's disease, or a healthy co-twin of an affected twin (not recorded which). The sequenced sample was blood. The CDR3 loop is CSVGGTYTGELFF.